The rows below give T cell receptor beta chains drawn from one sample of a study of T cell responses to AZD1222 COVID-19 vaccine. The protocol was immunoSEQ multiplex PCR, while the TCRdb copy is restricted to in-frame clones and leaves out a portion. The sample includes 87,000 or so clones, about 90% of them seen just once. Material: peripheral blood, obtained on day 0 of AZD1222 vaccination. Receptor source: an adult in good health. Both conserved end residues are part of each CDR3. The D gene is left open where the match is weak. The listing skips clone size in some rows; elsewhere it reads once, few, many or a size class.

cdr3_nt cdr3_aa clone_size d_call j_call v_call
TGTGCCCGGGCAAGCAGCTCCTACAATGAGCAGTTCTTC CARASSSYNEQFF few - TRBJ2-1 TRBV2
TGTGCCAGCAGCCACCGGCAGGATACTATCGGCTACACCTTC CASSHRQDTIGYTF once - TRBJ1-2 TRBV11-1
TGTGCCAGCAGCTTAACGGGGGGGCGCCCCGGGGAGCTGTTTTTT CASSLTGGRPGELFF - TRBD2 TRBJ2-2 TRBV13
TGTGCCAGCAGCGGCCAGGGTGAGTCACCCCTCCACTTT CASSGQGESPLHF - - TRBJ1-6 TRBV9
TGTGCCAGGGGGAGCAGGGGCCACACCTACGAGCAGTACTTC CARGSRGHTYEQYF - - TRBJ2-7 TRBV27
TGTGCCAGCAGCGATCCGACAGTTAATGAAAAACTGTTTTTT CASSDPTVNEKLFF - - TRBJ1-4 TRBV2
TGTGCCAGCAGTTACGAGGGGGCACAAGAGACCCAGTACTTC CASSYEGAQETQYF large TRBD1 TRBJ2-5 TRBV6-6
TGTGCCAGCAGCCGGACGGGGGGTAACTACGAGCAGTACTTC CASSRTGGNYEQYF - TRBD2 TRBJ2-7 TRBV6-5
TGTGCCAGTAAGGGGAAGGACGGCCTTATGAGAGAAAAACTGTTTTTT CASKGKDGLMREKLFF - - TRBJ1-4 TRBV19
TGTGCCAGCCACAGGGGAACCGGGGAGCTGTTTTTT CASHRGTGELFF once TRBD1 TRBJ2-2 TRBV27
TGTGCCAGCACCCGGGCCGAAGGAAACACCATATATTTT CASTRAEGNTIYF - - TRBJ1-3 TRBV12-3/TRBV12-4
TGTGCCAGCAGCTTAAAACAGGGCCGTTCACCCCTCCACTTT CASSLKQGRSPLHF - - TRBJ1-6 TRBV7-3